This T cell receptor delta chain was recorded in a study of gamma-delta T cells after stem cell transplantation. This clone came up a few times. Per germline, CDR1 GEAIGNYY and CDR2 EKD. The junction had 12 bases not matched to a gene; V was cut back by 3 bases and J by 0 bases. The CDR3 length is 18 residues. TCRdb re-processed the RT-PCR reads using CATT. The top ten clones hold approximately 19% of a sample with about 5,700 delta-chain clones, less than 2.5% of them seen once. The chain uses TRDV2 and TRDJ1; 10 nucleotides agree with TRDD3. This receptor was taken from a human donor. It is not recorded whose cells these are; they may come from a transplant donor. Sequencing was performed on gamma-delta T cells. This CDR3 is CACDELGDLIPYTDKLIF. The DNA of the CDR3 is TGTGCCTGTGACGAACTGGGGGATCTGATTCCGTACACCGATAAACTCATCTTT.